The entry below describes one TCR beta chain. The V gene's germline CDR1 is MGHRA and CDR2 YSYEKL. V was clipped by 4 bases and J by 2 bases; unmatched bases: 6. The CDR3 extends over 15 amino acids. Per the original data handling: Amplifying reference gene primers gave estimates of nucleated cell counts. Profiled with immunoSEQ multiplex PCR; TCRdb holds only in-frame clones, not every one. For V, J and clone size, that table is used; D and trimming come from the DNA. Of about 81,000 clones detected, approximately 86% appear once; the ten largest clones hold 4.8%. This sample stems from a study of blood T cell repertoires in COVID-19. Background on the study: Researchers got acute and convalescent COVID-19 samples from the United States, Italy and Spain. The analysed material was cDNA or gDNA that came from T cells, B-cell-depleted T cells, or PBMCs.

The sample comprised peripheral blood. The chain is built from TRBV4-1 and TRBJ2-7; 9 bases agree with TRBD2. The sequence came from a woman of 80 years or more with acute or convalescent COVID-19. This CDR3 is CASSRSSGEAYEQYF. Here the CDR3 DNA reads TGCGCCAGCAGCCGATCTAGCGGGGAGGCCTACGAGCAGTACTTC.